Listed below are T cell receptor beta chains from one sample, sequenced in a study of response to subunit inactivated influenza vaccine. MiXCR, applied by TCRdb to the RT-PCR reads, yields one record per CDR3 protein. The data show roughly 570,000 distinct CDR3 sequences, with roughly 13% seen just once and roughly 13% held by the top ten. The material sequenced was PBMCs from blood, taken about 6 weeks after vaccination. The source of these receptors is a man aged 45-65 years who received an inactivated influenza vaccine. The CDR3 runs from the conserved cysteine through the conserved F or W. The D gene is left open where the match is weak. Rows may omit the clone size; those that give it use once, few, many or a size class.

clone_size	j_call	v_call	d_call	cdr3_nt	cdr3_aa
many	TRBJ1-1	TRBV7-9	.	TGTGCCAGCAGCCCAGGGGACTTCGGCACTGAAGCTTTCTTT	CASSPGDFGTEAFF
few	TRBJ2-4	TRBV5-1	TRBD2	TGCGCCAGCAGCCCCCAAGGCGGGGGGCAGGGAAACATTCAGTACTTC	CASSPQGGGQGNIQYF
many	TRBJ1-1	TRBV6-1	.	TGTGCCAGCAGTGAACTTCGGCAGAACACTGAAGCTTTCTTT	CASSELRQNTEAFF
many	TRBJ1-5	TRBV6-1	TRBD1	TGTGCCAGCAGCCGGGACAGATCCTCGGAGCCCCAGCATTTT	CASSRDRSSEPQHF
few	TRBJ1-6	TRBV7-2	TRBD1	TGTGCCAGCAGCTCCAACAGGGGAGTGTCACCCCTCCACTTT	CASSSNRGVSPLHF
.	TRBJ2-5	TRBV29-1	TRBD1	TGCAGCGTTGAAAGGGGGCTAGCACAGCAAGAGACCCAGTACTTC	CSVERGLAQQETQYF
.	TRBJ2-2	TRBV3-1	.	TGTGCCTCCACCAAAGAGATCGGCAGCCTGAACACCGGGGAGCTGTTTTTT	CASTKEIGSLNTGELFF
few	TRBJ2-7	TRBV5-8	.	TGTGCCAGCAGCTTGGATCGGCGGGCCTACGAGCAGTACTTC	CASSLDRRAYEQYF
.	TRBJ2-7	TRBV27	.	TGTGCCAGCAGTCCCAAGCGGTTCAGCTCCTACGAGCAGTACTTC	CASSPKRFSSYEQYF
few	TRBJ2-1	TRBV20-1	TRBD2	TGCAGTGCTAGAGTCGCGGGAGGGTACAATGAGCAGTTCTTC	CSARVAGGYNEQFF
few	TRBJ2-1	TRBV11-2	TRBD2	TGTGCCAGCAGCTTAGCGGGGACTAGCGGGGGGGGTGAGCAGTTCTTC	CASSLAGTSGGGEQFF
.	TRBJ1-2	TRBV5-1	TRBD1	TGCGCCAGCAGCTTAAGGGGGCCTACTGGCTACACCTTC	CASSLRGPTGYTF
.	TRBJ2-7	TRBV20-1	.	TGCAGTGCAAGACAGGCTGGCTACGAGCAGTACTTC	CSARQAGYEQYF
.	TRBJ2-1	TRBV20-1	TRBD2	TGCAGTGCTATCTTAGCGGGAGTGGTCCCCTACAATGAGCAGTTCTTC	CSAILAGVVPYNEQFF
many	TRBJ2-2	TRBV6-2/TRBV6-3	.	TGTGCCAGCCGGGGGTCGAACACCGGGGAGCTGTTTTTT	CASRGSNTGELFF
many	TRBJ2-3	TRBV7-3	TRBD2	TGTGCCAGCAGTTACGGGACTAGCGTGTTAGATACGCAGTATTTT	CASSYGTSVLDTQYF
few	TRBJ1-4	TRBV11-2	.	TGTGCCAAGGGGGTTAATGAAAAACTGTTTTTT	CAKGVNEKLFF
many	TRBJ1-2	TRBV20-1	.	TGCAGTGCCCCCCCGGGGACCGTTAACTATGGCTACACCTTC	CSAPPGTVNYGYTF
.	TRBJ2-7	TRBV6-5	.	TGTGCCAGCAGTTACCGGGACGGGAGCTCCTACGAGCAGTACTTC	CASSYRDGSSYEQYF
.	TRBJ2-2	TRBV20-1	.	TGCAGTGCTAAGATCTCGGGGATGCGTGCCGGGGAGCTGTTTTTT	CSAKISGMRAGELFF
few	TRBJ2-5	TRBV4-3	.	TGCGCCAGCAGCCAAGAGCCAGGGACATCCCAAGAGACCCAGTACTTC	CASSQEPGTSQETQYF
few	TRBJ2-7	TRBV9	.	TGTGCCAGCAGCGTAGGATGGGGCAGAACCTACGAGCAGTACTTC	CASSVGWGRTYEQYF